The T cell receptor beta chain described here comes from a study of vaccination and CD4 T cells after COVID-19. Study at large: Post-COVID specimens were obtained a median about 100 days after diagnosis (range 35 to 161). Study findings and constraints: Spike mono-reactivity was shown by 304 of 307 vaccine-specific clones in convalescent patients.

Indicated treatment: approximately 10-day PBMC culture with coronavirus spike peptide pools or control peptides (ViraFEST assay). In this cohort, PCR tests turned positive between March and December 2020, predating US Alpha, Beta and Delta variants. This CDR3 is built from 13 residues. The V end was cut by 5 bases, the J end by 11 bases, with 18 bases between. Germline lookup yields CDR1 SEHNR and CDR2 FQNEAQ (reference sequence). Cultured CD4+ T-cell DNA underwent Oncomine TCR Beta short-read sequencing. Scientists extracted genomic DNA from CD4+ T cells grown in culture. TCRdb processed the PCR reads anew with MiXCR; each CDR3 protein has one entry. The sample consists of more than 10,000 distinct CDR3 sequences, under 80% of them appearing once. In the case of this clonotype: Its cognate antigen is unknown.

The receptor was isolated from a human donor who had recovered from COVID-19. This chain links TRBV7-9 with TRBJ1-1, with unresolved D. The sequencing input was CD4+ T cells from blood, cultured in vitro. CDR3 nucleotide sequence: TGTGCCAGCAGCCCTAAAACGGCGGGGAGGGCTTTCTTT. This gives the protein CASSPKTAGRAFF.